The clone carrying this T cell receptor (beta chain) was seen a few times. The antigen is not known. The data derive from a study of T-cell memory formation after mild COVID-19. On the study more broadly: TCR clusters were largely donor specific.

V shed 5 bases and J 7 bases; nucleotides not matched to a gene: 7. The CDR3 is 13 residues long. CDR1 is SGHTA and CDR2 is FQGNSA in the germline V gene. Researchers used 5'RACE with constant-segment primers to make TCR alpha and TCR beta cDNA libraries that carry sample barcodes and UMIs. One entry per CDR3 protein results from TCRdb running MiXCR on the 5' RACE reads. The top ten hold 22% of the sample, which has 280,000 or so distinct CDR3 sequences, 7% to 10% seen once. General observations from the study: Pre-infection memory harbored some responding clones, suggesting cross-reactive memory joined. A second wave expanding day 15 to 37 was CD4+-biased; contracting clones were balanced.

The source of this sequence is a man in his late teens or twenties who had mild COVID-19 (a few samples of this study predate the infection). Cell type and time point are not known. What was sequenced was PBMCs or a T cell subset sorted from them (not recorded which). The rearrangement joins TRBV7-2 to TRBJ2-7; 8 nucleotides align to TRBD1. The CDR3 bases are TGTGCCAGCAGCCGTGGACAGGGAATAGAGCAGTACGTC. Translated, it gives CASSRGQGIEQYV.